These 24 T cell receptor beta chains were sequenced from one sample in a study of metastatic and nonmetastatic thyroid tumors. Every patient was untreated before thyroid surgery. TCRdb reprocessed the PCR reads via MiXCR. Of approximately 30,000 clones in the sample, around 14% are singletons; the top ten hold around a sixth. The sequencing sample was made of blood. These receptors all stem from a male donor with papillary thyroid cancer or a benign thyroid nodule (not recorded which). Some clones in this sample may be carry-over from other donors' samples.

A few counts support this clone. This chain's CDR3 is CASSLWGETQYF. Written as DNA, the CDR3 is TGTGCCAGCAGCTTGTGGGGAGAGACCCAGTACTTC. This sequence joins TRBV5-6 and TRBJ2-5; D uncertain. Germline loops: CDR1 SGHDT, CDR2 YYEEEE. The V gene lost 1 base and the J gene lost 4 bases, with 5 bases spanning the gap. The CDR3 is made up of 12 amino acids.

At least ten counts were recorded for this clone. This sequence joins TRBV6-1 and TRBJ1-1, with D maybe TRBD1 (6 bases). The CDR3 has 14 residues. Trimming removed 3 bases from V and 7 bases from J, with 15 bases in between. Germline assignment: CDR1 MNHNS and CDR2 SASEGT. The CDR3 bases are TGTGCCAGCAGTGACTATCGAGGACAGATTGAAGCTTTCTTT. This codes for CASSDYRGQIEAFF.

This clone was counted at least ten times. The chain links TRBV5-1 to TRBJ1-1; D is ambiguous. The V gene's germline CDR1 is SGHRS and CDR2 YFSETQ. The CDR3 is 15 residues long. V was cut by 0 bases and J by 0 bases, with 9 bases left in between. CDR3 sequence reads: CASSLDGSLNTEAFF. CDR3 nucleotide sequence: TGCGCCAGCAGCTTGGATGGCAGTTTGAACACTGAAGCTTTCTTT.

This clone was seen many times. V is TRBV20-1 and J is TRBJ2-4; 14 positions match TRBD2. V shed 6 bases and J 2 bases; nucleotides not matched to a gene: 15. This CDR3 comprises 19 residues. Germline lookup yields CDR1 DFQATT and CDR2 SNEGSKA (reference sequence). The CDR3 nucleotides read TGCAGTGCGTGGCTACTGACTAGCGGGGGGGCCGGGTCCAAAAACATTCAGTACTTC. It yields the protein CSAWLLTSGGAGSKNIQYF.

This clone was recorded at least ten times. The rearrangement uses TRBV6-1 and TRBJ2-5, with 7 bases matching TRBD2. This CDR3 region has 14 residues. Looked up from germline, CDR1 is MNHNS and CDR2 is SASEGT. V trimming: 8 bases; J trimming: 3 bases; junction bases outside the gene matches: 9. In nucleotides, the CDR3 is TGTGCCAGCGGACGGGGGGTAGCGGAAGAGACCCAGTACTTC. Protein product: CASGRGVAEETQYF.

This clone was seen many times. A much larger clone is a single base away; this may be a read error. V gene TRBV19 combines with J gene TRBJ2-7; 7 bases fit TRBD1. The CDR3 is made up of 15 amino acids. Trimming removed 1 base from V and 2 bases from J; junction bases left unmatched: 5. Germline V gives CDR1 LNHDA, CDR2 SQIVND (reference sequence). Here the CDR3 reads CASSIVGTAPYEQYF. In DNA, the CDR3 is TGTGCCAGTAGTATAGTAGGGACAGCACCCTACGAGCAGTACTTC.

This clone was observed many times. This chain connects TRBV19 to TRBJ1-1, with a possible D match to TRBD1 (6 bases). This CDR3 has 14 residues. Between the trimmed V and J ends, which lost 5 bases and 5 bases, there was a span of 15 bases. Germline V gene sequence: CDR1 LNHDA, CDR2 SQIVND (reference sequence). The CDR3 sequence: CASSVTGRRTEAFF. The CDR3 bases are TGTGCCAGTAGTGTAACAGGGAGGAGAACTGAAGCTTTCTTT.

Ten or more counts support this clone. This sequence joins TRBV2 and TRBJ2-7; TRBD2 matches at 7 bases. CDR3 length: 14 residues. From germline, CDR1 is SNHLY and CDR2 FYNNEI. Trimming cost V 3 bases and J 7 bases; bases outside gene matches: 9. CDR3 nucleotide sequence: TGTGCCAGCAGTGACTACAGCGAGGGAGGGGAGCAGTACTTC. This sequence encodes CASSDYSEGGEQYF.

This clone was seen ten or more times. The V and J genes are TRBV18 and TRBJ2-1; 10 nucleotides match TRBD2. Per the germline V gene, CDR1 is KGHSH and CDR2 is LQKENI. The length of the CDR3 is 18 residues. The ends lost 3 bases at V and 7 bases at J; junction bases unmatched: 15. In nucleotides, the CDR3 is TGTGCCAGCTCACCGGGACTAGCGCGAGCGGTTTCTGGGAATGAGCAGTTCTTC. Residues: CASSPGLARAVSGNEQFF.

This clone was found many times. The J gene is TRBJ2-7, the V gene TRBV5-1, with D perhaps matching TRBD1 (6 bases). The V end was cut by 4 bases, the J end by 3 bases, with 14 bases between. CDR1 SGHRS and CDR2 YFSETQ come from the germline V gene. The CDR3 is made up of 14 amino acids. The CDR3, as DNA: TGCGCCAGCAGCGAGGGACAACTGGTCTACGAGCAGTACTTC. Amino acids: CASSEGQLVYEQYF.

This clone was recorded many times. The J gene is TRBJ2-2, the V gene TRBV3-1, with D unclear. Trimming took 6 bases from V and 6 from J, leaving 5 bases between them. The CDR3 runs to 11 residues. The germline CDR1 and CDR2 sequences are LGHDT and YNNKEL (reference sequence). This chain's CDR3 is CASRVAGELFF. CDR3 DNA: TGTGCCAGCAGGGTCGCCGGGGAGCTGTTTTTT.

This clone was observed many times. The chain links TRBV27 to TRBJ1-2; 7 bases map to TRBD1. The germline CDR1 and CDR2 sequences are MNHEY and SMNVEV (reference sequence). V shed 6 bases and J 5 bases; nucleotides not matched to a gene: 6. The CDR3 runs to 13 residues. CDR3 region: CASSPGQLYGYTF. CDR3 DNA: TGTGCCAGCAGCCCGGGACAGCTATATGGCTACACCTTC.

CDR3 DNA: TGTGCCAGCAGTTGGGACATGGCCGGGTACCAAGAGACCCAGTACTTC. It is translated as CASSWDMAGYQETQYF. The chain couples TRBV6-5 to TRBJ2-5; maybe TRBD1 (6 bases). This CDR3 spans 16 amino acids. Trimming shortened V by 4 bases and J by 0 bases, and 15 bases separated the two germline ends. Germline V gene sequence: CDR1 MNHEY, CDR2 SVGAGI.

V gene TRBV2 combines with J gene TRBJ2-1; D uncertain. V was clipped by 2 bases and J by 6 bases, with 8 bases between them. The CDR3 loop spans 13 amino acids. Germline loops: CDR1 SNHLY, CDR2 FYNNEI. The CDR3 sequence is CASSERMGNEQFF. The CDR3 region has the DNA TGTGCCAGCAGTGAACGGATGGGCAATGAGCAGTTCTTC.

Ten or more counts support this clone. Possible read error: a much larger clone is one base away. The J gene is TRBJ1-6, the V gene TRBV12-3 or TRBV12-4; maybe TRBD1 (5 bases). V shed 7 bases and J shed 15 bases, with 19 bases lying between them. The CDR3 is 13 residues long. This chain's CDR3 is CASNPTGGGLLHF. The CDR3 DNA follows: TGTGCCAGCAATCCCACCGGGGGTGGACTCCTCCACTTT.

This clone was recorded many times. This chain uses TRBV2 with TRBJ1-2; D is uncertain. V lost 8 bases and J 2 bases, leaving 15 bases between the germline ends. Germline loops: CDR1 SNHLY, CDR2 FYNNEI. This CDR3 has 14 residues. This CDR3 is CASGTVTANYGYTF. In DNA form, the CDR3 reads TGTGCCAGCGGTACAGTCACAGCGAACTATGGCTACACCTTC.

This clone was detected many times. J is TRBJ2-7 and V is TRBV9; D gene ambiguous. Trimming removed 3 bases from V and 4 bases from J, with 8 bases in between. The CDR3 sequence is 12 residues long. Germline V lookup: CDR1 SGDLS, CDR2 YYNGEE. The CDR3 nucleotides are TGTGCCAGCAGCGCCCTGGGGTACGAGCAGTACTTC. Protein: CASSALGYEQYF.

This clone has more than one count but fewer than ten. A much larger clone lies a single base off, so this may be a read error. The identical CDR3 is also encoded by other nucleotide sequences in the sample. The gene calls are TRBV3-1 and TRBJ2-7, with 8 bases lining up with TRBD1. CDR3 length: 17 amino acids. V trimming: 4 bases; J trimming: 3 bases; junction bases outside the gene matches: 14. Germline CDR1 is LGHDT and CDR2 is YNNKEL (reference sequence). The CDR3 reads CASSPAPGGGGSYEQYF. For the CDR3, the DNA is TGTGCCAGCAGCCCCGCCCCAGGGGGCGGTGGGAGCTACGAGCAGTACTTC.

This clone showed up many times. The V and J genes are TRBV7-3 and TRBJ1-3; TRBD1 is a possible D gene (5 bases). V lost 4 bases and J 1 base, leaving 11 bases between the germline ends. There are 15 residues in the CDR3. CDR1 and CDR2 (germline): SGHTA, FQGTGA. This chain's CDR3 is CASSSQGLSGNTIYF. As DNA, the CDR3 is TGTGCCAGCAGCTCCCAGGGCCTTTCTGGAAACACCATATATTTT.

This clone has more than one count but fewer than ten. A read error is possible here, since a much larger clone lies one base away. The V gene is TRBV5-1, the J gene TRBJ2-5; TRBD1 matches 8 bases. With 6 bases clipped from V and 5 bases from J, the junction kept 6 bases outside the gene matches. Germline CDR1 is SGHRS and CDR2 is YFSETQ. This CDR3 is built from 13 residues. CDR3 residues: CASISTGVETQYF. CDR3 sequence (DNA): TGCGCCAGCATCTCGACAGGGGTCGAGACCCAGTACTTC.

In its sample, this clone was seen many times. The genes are TRBV4-1 and TRBJ2-1; maybe TRBD2 (6 bases). The CDR3 spans 16 residues. The V and J ends lost 4 bases and 0 bases respectively, with 13 bases between them. Germline CDR1 is MGHRA and CDR2 is YSYEKL. The CDR3 DNA reads as TGCGCCAGCAGCCCCAATCCGGGACTCTCCTACAATGAGCAGTTCTTC. It is translated as CASSPNPGLSYNEQFF.

The sample holds many counts of this clone. V is TRBV7-9 and J is TRBJ2-5, with 9 positions matching TRBD1. Per germline, CDR1 SEHNR and CDR2 FQNEAQ (reference sequence). Unmatched junction bases numbered 6, after V lost 3 bases and J lost 4 bases. The CDR3 runs 15 residues. The DNA of the CDR3 is TGTGCCAGCAGCTTCGTGGAGGACAGGGGAGAGACCCAGTACTTC. It encodes CASSFVEDRGETQYF.

This sequence joins TRBV7-3 and TRBJ2-2, with 8 bases matching TRBD1. V shed 8 bases and J 2 bases; nucleotides not matched to a gene: 4. The CDR3 length is 14 residues. CDR1 SGHTA and CDR2 FQGTGA come from the germline V gene. The CDR3 DNA reads TGTGCCAGCCAGGGGGCGATTAACACCGGGGAGCTGTTTTTT. It codes for CASQGAINTGELFF.

This clone was recorded many times. This rearrangement joins TRBV20-1 to TRBJ2-2, with 8 bases aligning to TRBD1. Germline CDR1 and CDR2: DFQATT and SNEGSKA (reference sequence). The ends lost 8 bases at V and 5 bases at J; junction bases unmatched: 7. The CDR3 extends over 13 amino acids. This CDR3 reads CSLRDRPTGELFF. The DNA of the CDR3 is TGCAGTCTCCGGGACAGGCCTACCGGGGAGCTGTTTTTT.